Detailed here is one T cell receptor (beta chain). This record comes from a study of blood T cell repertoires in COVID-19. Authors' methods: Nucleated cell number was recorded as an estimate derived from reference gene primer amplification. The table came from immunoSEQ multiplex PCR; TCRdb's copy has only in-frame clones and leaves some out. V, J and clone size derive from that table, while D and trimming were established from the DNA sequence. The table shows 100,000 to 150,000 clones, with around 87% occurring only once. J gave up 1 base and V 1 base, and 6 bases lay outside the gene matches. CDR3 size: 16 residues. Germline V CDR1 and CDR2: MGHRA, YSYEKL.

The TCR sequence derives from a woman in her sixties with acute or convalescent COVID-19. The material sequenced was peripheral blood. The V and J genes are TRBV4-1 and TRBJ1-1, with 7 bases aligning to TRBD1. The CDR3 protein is CASSQGSGTANTEAFF. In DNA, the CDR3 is TGCGCCAGCAGCCAAGGTTCCGGGACAGCGAACACTGAAGCTTTCTTT.